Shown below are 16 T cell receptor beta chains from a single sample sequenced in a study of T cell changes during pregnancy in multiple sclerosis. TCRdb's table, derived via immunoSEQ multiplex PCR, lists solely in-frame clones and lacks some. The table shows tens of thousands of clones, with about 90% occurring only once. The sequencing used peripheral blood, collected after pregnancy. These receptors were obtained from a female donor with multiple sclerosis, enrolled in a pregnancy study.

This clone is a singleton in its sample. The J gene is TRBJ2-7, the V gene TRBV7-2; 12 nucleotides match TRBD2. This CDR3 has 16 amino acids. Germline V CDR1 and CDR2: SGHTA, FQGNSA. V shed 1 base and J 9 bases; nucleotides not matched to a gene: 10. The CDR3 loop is CASSLGIPSGRARQYF. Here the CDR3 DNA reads TGTGCCAGCAGCTTAGGAATTCCTAGCGGGAGGGCCAGGCAGTACTTC.

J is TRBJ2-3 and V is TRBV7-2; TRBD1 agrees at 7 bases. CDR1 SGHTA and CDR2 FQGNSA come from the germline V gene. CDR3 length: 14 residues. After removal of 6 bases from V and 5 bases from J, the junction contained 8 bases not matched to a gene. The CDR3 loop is CASSSNRGGDTQYF. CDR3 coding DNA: TGTGCCAGCAGTTCCAACAGGGGTGGAGATACGCAGTATTTT.

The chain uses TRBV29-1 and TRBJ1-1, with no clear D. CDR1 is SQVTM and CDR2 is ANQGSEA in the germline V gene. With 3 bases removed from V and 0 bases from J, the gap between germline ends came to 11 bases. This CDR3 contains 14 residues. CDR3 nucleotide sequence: TGCAGCGTTGAGGTGGCGGCACTGAACACTGAAGCTTTCTTT. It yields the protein CSVEVAALNTEAFF.

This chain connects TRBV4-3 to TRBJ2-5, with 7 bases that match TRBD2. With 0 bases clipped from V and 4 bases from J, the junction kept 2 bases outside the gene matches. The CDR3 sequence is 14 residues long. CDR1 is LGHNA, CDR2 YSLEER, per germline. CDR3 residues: CASSQELAPETQYF. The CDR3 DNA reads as TGCGCCAGCAGCCAAGAACTAGCGCCAGAGACCCAGTACTTC.

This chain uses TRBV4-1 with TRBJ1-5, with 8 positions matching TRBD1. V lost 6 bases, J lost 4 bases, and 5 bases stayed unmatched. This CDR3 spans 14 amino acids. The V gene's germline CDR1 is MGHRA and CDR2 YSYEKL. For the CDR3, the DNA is TGCGCCAGCAGTCCGACAGGGGTTAATCAGCCCCAGCATTTT. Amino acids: CASSPTGVNQPQHF.

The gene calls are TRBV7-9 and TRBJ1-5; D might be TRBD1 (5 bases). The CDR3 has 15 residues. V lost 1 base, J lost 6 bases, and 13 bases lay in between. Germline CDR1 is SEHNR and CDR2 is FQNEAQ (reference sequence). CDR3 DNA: TGTGCCAGCAGCTTAGGGGGAGGGGATGGTCAGCCCCAGCATTTT. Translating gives CASSLGGGDGQPQHF. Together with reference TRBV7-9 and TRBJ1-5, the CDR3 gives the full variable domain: DTGVSQNPRHKITKRGQNVTFRCDPISEHNRLYWYRQTLGQGPEFLTYFQNEAQLEKSRLLSDRFSAERPKGSFSTLEIQRTEQGDSAMYLCASSLGGGDGQPQHFGDGTRLSIL.

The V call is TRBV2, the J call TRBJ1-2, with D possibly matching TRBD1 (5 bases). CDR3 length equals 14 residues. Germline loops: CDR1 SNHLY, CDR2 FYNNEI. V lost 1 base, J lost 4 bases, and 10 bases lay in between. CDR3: CASSEVPRAYGYTF. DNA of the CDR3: TGTGCCAGCAGTGAAGTTCCCAGGGCCTATGGCTACACCTTC.

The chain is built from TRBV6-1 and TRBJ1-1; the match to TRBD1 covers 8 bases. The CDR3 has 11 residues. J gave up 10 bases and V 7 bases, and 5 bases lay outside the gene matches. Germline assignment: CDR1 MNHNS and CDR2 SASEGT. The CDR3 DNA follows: TGTGCCAGCATCCAGGGGGCGGCAGCTTTCTTT. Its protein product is CASIQGAAAFF.

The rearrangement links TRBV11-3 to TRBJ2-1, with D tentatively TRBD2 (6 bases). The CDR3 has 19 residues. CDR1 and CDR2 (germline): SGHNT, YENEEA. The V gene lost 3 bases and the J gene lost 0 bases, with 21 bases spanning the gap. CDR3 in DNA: TGTGCCAGCAGCTTTAGTTTGTTGGGGGGATTTAGCTCCTACAATGAGCAGTTCTTC. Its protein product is CASSFSLLGGFSSYNEQFF. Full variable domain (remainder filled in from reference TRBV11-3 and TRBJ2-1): EAGVVQSPRYKIIEKKQPVAFWCNPISGHNTLYWYLQNLGQGPELLIRYENEEAVDDSQLPKDRFSAERLKGVDSTLKIQPAELGDSAVYLCASSFSLLGGFSSYNEQFFGPGTRLTVL.

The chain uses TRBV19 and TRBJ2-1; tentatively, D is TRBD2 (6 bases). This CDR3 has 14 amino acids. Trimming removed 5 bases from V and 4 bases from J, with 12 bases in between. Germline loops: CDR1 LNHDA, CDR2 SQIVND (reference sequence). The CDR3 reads CASSSKGTYNEQFF. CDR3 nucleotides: TGTGCCAGTAGTTCGAAAGGGACTTACAATGAGCAGTTCTTC.

The CDR3 nucleotides are TGTGCCAGCAGCCTAAGGACTAGCTCTTCCCCAGATACGCAGTATTTT. Its protein is CASSLRTSSSPDTQYF. The rearrangement links TRBV7-3 to TRBJ2-3, with TRBD2 matching 8 bases. The CDR3 sequence is 16 residues long. The J segment lost 4 bases and the V segment lost 5 bases, leaving 11 bases of the junction unmatched. CDR1 is SGHTA and CDR2 is FQGTGA in the germline V gene. Drawing the rest from reference TRBV7-3 and TRBJ2-3, the complete variable domain is GAGVSQTPSNKVTEKGKYVELRCDPISGHTALYWYRQSLGQGPEFLIYFQGTGAADDSGLPNDRFFAVRPEGSVSTLKIQRTERGDSAVYLCASSLRTSSSPDTQYFGPGTRLTVL.

The CDR3 DNA is TGTGCCAGCAGTTTCAGCCTAGCGACCTTCTACGAGCAGTACTTC. Its protein is CASSFSLATFYEQYF. The rearrangement joins TRBV28 to TRBJ2-7; a weak D match, TRBD2 (6 bases). Germline V gives CDR1 MDHEN, CDR2 SYDVKM. The CDR3 covers 15 residues. Trimming removed 3 bases from V and 3 bases from J, with 15 bases in between.

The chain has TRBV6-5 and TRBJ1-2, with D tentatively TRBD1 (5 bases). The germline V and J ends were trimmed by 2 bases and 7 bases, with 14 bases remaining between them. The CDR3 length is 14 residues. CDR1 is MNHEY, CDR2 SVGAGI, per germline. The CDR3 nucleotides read TGTGCCAGCAGTTACAGGACACGGGCCGCTGGCTACACCTTC. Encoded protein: CASSYRTRAAGYTF.

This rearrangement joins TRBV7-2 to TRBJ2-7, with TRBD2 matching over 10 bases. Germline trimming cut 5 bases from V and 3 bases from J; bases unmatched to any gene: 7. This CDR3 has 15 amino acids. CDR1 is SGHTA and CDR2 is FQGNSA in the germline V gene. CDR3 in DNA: TGTGCCAGCAGCCTATCCGGGACTAGCGACTACGAGCAGTACTTC. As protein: CASSLSGTSDYEQYF.

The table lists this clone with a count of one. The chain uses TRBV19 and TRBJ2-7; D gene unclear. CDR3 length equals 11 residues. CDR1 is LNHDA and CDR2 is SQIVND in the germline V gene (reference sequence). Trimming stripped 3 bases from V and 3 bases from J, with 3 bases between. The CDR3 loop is CASSINYEQYF. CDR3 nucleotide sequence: TGTGCCAGTAGTATCAACTACGAGCAGTACTTC.

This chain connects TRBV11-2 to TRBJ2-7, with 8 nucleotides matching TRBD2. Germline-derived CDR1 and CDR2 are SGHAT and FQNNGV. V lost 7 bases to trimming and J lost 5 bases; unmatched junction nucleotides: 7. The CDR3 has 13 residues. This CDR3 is CASTPGGVDEQYF. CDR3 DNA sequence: TGTGCCAGCACCCCGGGGGGGGTAGACGAGCAGTACTTC.